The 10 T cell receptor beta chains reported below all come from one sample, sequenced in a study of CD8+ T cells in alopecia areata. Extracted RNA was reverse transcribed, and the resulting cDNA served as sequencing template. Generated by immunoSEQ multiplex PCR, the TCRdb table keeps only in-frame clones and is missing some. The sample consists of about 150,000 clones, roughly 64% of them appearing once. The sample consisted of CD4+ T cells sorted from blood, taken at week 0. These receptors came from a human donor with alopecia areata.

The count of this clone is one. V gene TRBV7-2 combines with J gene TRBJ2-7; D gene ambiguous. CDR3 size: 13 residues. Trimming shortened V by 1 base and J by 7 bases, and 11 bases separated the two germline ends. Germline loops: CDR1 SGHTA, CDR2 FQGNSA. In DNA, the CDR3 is TGTGCCAGCAGCTTAGACGGTCTCCGAGAGCAGTACTTC. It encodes CASSLDGLREQYF. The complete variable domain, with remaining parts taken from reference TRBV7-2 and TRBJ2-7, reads GAGVSQSPSNKVTEKGKDVELRCDPISGHTALYWYRQSLGQGLEFLIYFQGNSAPDKSGLPSDRFSAERTGGSVSTLTIQRTQQEDSAVYLCASSLDGLREQYFGPGTRLTVT.

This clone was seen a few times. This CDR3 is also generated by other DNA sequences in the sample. CDR3 DNA: TGTGCCAGCAGCTTAGGGACAGCGAACACTGAAGCTTTCTTT. It translates to CASSLGTANTEAFF. The gene calls are TRBV7-9 and TRBJ1-1, with D tentatively TRBD1 (6 bases). This CDR3 region has 14 residues. With 1 base removed from V and 1 base from J, the gap between germline ends came to 7 bases. Germline CDR1 reads SEHNR; CDR2 reads FQNEAQ (reference sequence).

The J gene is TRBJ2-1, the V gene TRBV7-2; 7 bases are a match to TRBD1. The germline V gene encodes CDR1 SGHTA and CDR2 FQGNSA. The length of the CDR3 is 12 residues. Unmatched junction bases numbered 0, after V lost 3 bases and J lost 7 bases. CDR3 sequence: CASSFRGNEQFF. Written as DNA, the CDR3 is TGTGCCAGCAGCTTCAGGGGGAATGAGCAGTTCTTC.

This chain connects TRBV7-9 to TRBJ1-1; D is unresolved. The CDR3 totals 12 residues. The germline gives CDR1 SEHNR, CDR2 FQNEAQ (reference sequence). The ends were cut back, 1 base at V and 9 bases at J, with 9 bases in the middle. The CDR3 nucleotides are TGTGCCAGCAGCTTAGGGACTTTGAAAGCTTTCTTT. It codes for CASSLGTLKAFF. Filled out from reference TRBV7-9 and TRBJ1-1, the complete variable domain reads DTGVSQNPRHKITKRGQNVTFRCDPISEHNRLYWYRQTLGQGPEFLTYFQNEAQLEKSRLLSDRFSAERPKGSFSTLEIQRTEQGDSAMYLCASSLGTLKAFFGQGTRLTVV.

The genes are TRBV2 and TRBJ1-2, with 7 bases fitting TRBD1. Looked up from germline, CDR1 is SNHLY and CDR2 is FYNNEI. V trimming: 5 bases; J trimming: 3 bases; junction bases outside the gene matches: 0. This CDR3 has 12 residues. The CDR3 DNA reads TGTGCCAGCAGTACAGGGGACTATGGCTACACCTTC. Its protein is CASSTGDYGYTF.

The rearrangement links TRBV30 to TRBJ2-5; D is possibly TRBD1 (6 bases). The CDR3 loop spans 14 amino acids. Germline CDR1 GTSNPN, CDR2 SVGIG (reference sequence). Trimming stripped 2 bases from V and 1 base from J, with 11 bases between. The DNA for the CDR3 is TGTGCCTGGAGTAGAACAGGGATCCAAGAGACCCAGTACTTC. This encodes CAWSRTGIQETQYF.

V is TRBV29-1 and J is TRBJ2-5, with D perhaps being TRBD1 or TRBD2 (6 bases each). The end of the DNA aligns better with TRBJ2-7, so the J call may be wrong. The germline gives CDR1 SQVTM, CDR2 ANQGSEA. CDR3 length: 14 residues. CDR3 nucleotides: TGCAGCGTCGGAGGCGGCAGGGGAGGAGACGAGCAGTACTTC. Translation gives CSVGGGRGGDEQYF.

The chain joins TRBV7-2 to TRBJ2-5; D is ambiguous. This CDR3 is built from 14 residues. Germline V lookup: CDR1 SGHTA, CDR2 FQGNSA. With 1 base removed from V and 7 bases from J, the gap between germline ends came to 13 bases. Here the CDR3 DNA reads TGTGCCAGCAGCTTAGGGCCCGACGAGGCGACCCAGTACTTC. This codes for CASSLGPDEATQYF.

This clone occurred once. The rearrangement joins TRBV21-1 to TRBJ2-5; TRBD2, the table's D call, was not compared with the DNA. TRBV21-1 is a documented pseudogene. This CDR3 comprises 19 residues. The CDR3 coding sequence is TGTGCCAGCAGCACCCTCTCGACTAGCGGGGGCAACTCTCAGGAGACCCAGTACTTC. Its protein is CASSTLSTSGGNSQETQYF.

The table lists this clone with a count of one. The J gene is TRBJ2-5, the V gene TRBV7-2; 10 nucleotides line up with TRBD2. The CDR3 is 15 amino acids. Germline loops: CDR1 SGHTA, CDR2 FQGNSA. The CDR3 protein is CATSGPKDRQETQYF. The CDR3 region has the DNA TGTGCGACTAGCGGGCCTAAGGATCGTCAAGAGACCCAGTACTTC. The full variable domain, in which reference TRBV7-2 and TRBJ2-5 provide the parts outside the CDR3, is GAGVSQSPSNKVTEKGKDVELRCDPISGHTALYWYRQSLGQGLEFLIYFQGNSAPDKSGLPSDRFSAERTGGSVSTLTIQRTQQEDSAVYLCATSGPKDRQETQYFGPGTRLLVL.